This T cell receptor (beta chain) was recovered during a study of T-cell reconstitution after alpha-beta-depleted transplantation in children. The study, taken as a whole, reports: Some patients' high day-60 TCRbeta diversity was traced to surviving recipient T cells and thymic progenitors.

Germline V gene data show CDR1 as DFQATT and CDR2 as SNEGSKA (reference sequence). The CDR3 has 15 amino acids. A TCRbeta library incorporating unique molecular identifiers was prepared. A single record per CDR3 protein comes from TCRdb applying MiXCR to the PCR reads. The table has hundreds of thousands of distinct CDR3 sequences, 10% to 15% seen once. Points on this clonotype: Antigen unknown.

The clonotype comes from a male patient between 10 and 17 years old who had a stem cell transplant for acute myeloid leukemia, so the T cells may come from the graft donor. The chain employs TRBV20-1 and TRBJ1-2, with TRBD1 matching 9 bases. The sequencing used PBMCs, mostly from graft donor cells, collected 360 days after TCRalphabeta/CD19-depleted stem cell transplant. CDR3 amino acids: CRSGTGPLINYGYTF. CDR3 nucleotides: TGCAGGTCCGGGACAGGGCCTCTCATTAACTATGGCTACACCTTC.